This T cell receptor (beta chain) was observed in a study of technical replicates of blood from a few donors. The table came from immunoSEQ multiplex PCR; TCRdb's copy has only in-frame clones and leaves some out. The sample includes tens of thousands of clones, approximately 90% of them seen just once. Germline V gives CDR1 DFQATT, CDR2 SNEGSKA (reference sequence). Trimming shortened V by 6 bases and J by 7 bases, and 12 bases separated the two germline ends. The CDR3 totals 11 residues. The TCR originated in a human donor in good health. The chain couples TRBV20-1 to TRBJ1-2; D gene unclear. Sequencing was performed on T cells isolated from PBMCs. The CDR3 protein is CSASGVGGYTF. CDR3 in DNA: TGCAGTGCCAGCGGGGTGGGTGGCTACACCTTC.